The TCR beta chain under discussion was sequenced for a study of T cell repertoires in cytomegalovirus infection. The overall study: Shared public TCR beta signatures pointed to both CMV infection and a matching HLA type.

CDR3 length: 14 amino acids. V shed 5 bases and J shed 5 bases, with 16 bases lying between them. Germline CDR1 reads GTSNPN; CDR2 reads SVGIG (reference sequence). This clonotype was counted many times. The antigen remains undetermined. Findings and limits, study-wide: The ex vivo response was dominated by HLA-C-restricted CMV-specific TCR beta clonotypes. Cumulative frequency of public TCR beta families picked out carriers of CMV plus the relevant HLA.

One entry per CDR3 protein, called by TCRdb with MiXCR from the reads. The sample comprises around 440,000 distinct CDR3 sequences, about 11% of which are singletons, and about 10% rests with the top ten. The specimen sequenced was PBMCs. V usage is TRBV30 and J usage is TRBJ2-1, with a tentative D call TRBD2 (6 bases). This clonotype originated in a human donor in good health (CMV status not recorded). Some clones in this sample may be carry-over from other donors' samples. CDR3 bases: TGTGCCTGGGGGCTAGCGCGGAAAAACAATGAGCAGTTCTTC. It encodes CAWGLARKNNEQFF.